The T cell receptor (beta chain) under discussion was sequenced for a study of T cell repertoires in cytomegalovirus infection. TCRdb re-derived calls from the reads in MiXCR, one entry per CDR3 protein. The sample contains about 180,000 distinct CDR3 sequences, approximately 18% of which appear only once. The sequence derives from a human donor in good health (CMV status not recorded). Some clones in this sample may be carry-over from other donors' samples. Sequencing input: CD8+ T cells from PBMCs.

CDR3: CASSSALGLLTDTQYF. For the CDR3, the DNA is TGTGCCAGCAGTTCCGCGCTGGGACTTCTCACAGATACGCAGTATTTT. This chain joins TRBV7-9 and TRBJ2-3; weak D call: TRBD2 (6 bases). V lost 6 bases and J 2 bases, leaving 18 bases between the germline ends. Looked up from germline, CDR1 is SEHNR and CDR2 is FQNEAQ (reference sequence). CDR3 length: 16 amino acids.